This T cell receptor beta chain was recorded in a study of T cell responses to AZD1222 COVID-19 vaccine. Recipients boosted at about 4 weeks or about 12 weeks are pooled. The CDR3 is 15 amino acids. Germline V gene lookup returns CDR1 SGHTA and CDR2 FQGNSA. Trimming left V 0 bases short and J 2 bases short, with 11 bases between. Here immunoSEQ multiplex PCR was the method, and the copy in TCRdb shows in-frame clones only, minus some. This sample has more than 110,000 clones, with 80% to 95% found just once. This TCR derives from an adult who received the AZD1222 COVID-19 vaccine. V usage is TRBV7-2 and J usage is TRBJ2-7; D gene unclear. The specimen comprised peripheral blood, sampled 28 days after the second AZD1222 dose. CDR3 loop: CASSLAGSDPYEQYF. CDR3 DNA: TGTGCCAGCAGCTTAGCGGGGTCGGACCCCTACGAGCAGTACTTC.